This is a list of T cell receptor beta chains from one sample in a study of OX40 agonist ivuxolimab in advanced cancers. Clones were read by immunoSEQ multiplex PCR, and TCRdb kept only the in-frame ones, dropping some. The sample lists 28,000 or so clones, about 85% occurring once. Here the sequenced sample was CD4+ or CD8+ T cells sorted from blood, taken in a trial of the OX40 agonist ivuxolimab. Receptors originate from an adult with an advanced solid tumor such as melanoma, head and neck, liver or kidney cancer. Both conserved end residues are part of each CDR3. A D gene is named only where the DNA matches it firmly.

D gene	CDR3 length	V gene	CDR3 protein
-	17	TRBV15	CATSRDAQTFKGYEQYF
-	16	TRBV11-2	CASSLYEIGSYNEQFF
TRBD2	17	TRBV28	CASTQPVTSGNTGELFF
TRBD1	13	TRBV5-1	CASNPGQGTEQYF
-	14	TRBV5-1	CASSLGSLNTEAFF
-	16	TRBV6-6	CASSSCRVTLGYEQYF
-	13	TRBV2	CASTSGSYYGYTF
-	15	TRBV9	CASSPNTGNQETQYF
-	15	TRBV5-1	CASSPGDFSPYEQYF
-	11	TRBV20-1	CSRSLGYEQYF
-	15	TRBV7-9	CASSLADGLRETQYF
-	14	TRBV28	CASSSQGPRNEQFF
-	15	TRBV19	CASSALGLIYNEQFF
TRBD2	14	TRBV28	CASRTVAGVETQYF
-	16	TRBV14	CASSQVTVDPRETQYF
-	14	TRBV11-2	CASRFQGGAYEQYF
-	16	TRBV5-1	CASSLADTLNTGELFF
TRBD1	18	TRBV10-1	CASSRGDRGRVNYNEQFF
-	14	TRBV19	CASTLLGNRNEQFF
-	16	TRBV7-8	CASTPAVQGRTGELFF
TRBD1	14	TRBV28	CASIYGTGKETQYF
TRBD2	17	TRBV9	CASSVDLAGDSTDTQYF
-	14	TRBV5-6	CASSYPGLVNEQFF
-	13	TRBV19	CASSIVTGEKLFF
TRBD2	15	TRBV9	CASSALAGEQETQYF
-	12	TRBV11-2	CASSSDSDTQYF